The subject of this entry is one T cell receptor (beta chain). The sample comes from a study of shared clonotypes between healthy human individuals. Study at large: Researchers assigned three CD4 naive, three CD4 memory, two CD8 naive and one CD8 memory plate to each donor.

TCRdb's copy holds only in-frame clones and misses some; the assay was immunoSEQ multiplex PCR. The table has under 1,100,000 clones, more than 65% seen once. CD4+ cells underwent separation, giving CD45RA+ naive and CD45RA-negative memory subsets. The sequence was collected from a man between 18 and 29 years old in good health. The sample comprised memory CD4+ T cells sorted from blood. The subset denotes: CD45RA-negative fraction.

The CDR3, as DNA: TGTGCCAGCTCACCGAAAATCTACAATGAGCAGTTCTTC. It is translated as CASSPKIYNEQFF. The chain couples TRBV18 to TRBJ2-1; D is unresolved. Germline CDR1 reads KGHSH; CDR2 reads LQKENI. V gave up 3 bases and J gave up 3 bases, with 6 bases separating them. The CDR3 length is 13 residues.